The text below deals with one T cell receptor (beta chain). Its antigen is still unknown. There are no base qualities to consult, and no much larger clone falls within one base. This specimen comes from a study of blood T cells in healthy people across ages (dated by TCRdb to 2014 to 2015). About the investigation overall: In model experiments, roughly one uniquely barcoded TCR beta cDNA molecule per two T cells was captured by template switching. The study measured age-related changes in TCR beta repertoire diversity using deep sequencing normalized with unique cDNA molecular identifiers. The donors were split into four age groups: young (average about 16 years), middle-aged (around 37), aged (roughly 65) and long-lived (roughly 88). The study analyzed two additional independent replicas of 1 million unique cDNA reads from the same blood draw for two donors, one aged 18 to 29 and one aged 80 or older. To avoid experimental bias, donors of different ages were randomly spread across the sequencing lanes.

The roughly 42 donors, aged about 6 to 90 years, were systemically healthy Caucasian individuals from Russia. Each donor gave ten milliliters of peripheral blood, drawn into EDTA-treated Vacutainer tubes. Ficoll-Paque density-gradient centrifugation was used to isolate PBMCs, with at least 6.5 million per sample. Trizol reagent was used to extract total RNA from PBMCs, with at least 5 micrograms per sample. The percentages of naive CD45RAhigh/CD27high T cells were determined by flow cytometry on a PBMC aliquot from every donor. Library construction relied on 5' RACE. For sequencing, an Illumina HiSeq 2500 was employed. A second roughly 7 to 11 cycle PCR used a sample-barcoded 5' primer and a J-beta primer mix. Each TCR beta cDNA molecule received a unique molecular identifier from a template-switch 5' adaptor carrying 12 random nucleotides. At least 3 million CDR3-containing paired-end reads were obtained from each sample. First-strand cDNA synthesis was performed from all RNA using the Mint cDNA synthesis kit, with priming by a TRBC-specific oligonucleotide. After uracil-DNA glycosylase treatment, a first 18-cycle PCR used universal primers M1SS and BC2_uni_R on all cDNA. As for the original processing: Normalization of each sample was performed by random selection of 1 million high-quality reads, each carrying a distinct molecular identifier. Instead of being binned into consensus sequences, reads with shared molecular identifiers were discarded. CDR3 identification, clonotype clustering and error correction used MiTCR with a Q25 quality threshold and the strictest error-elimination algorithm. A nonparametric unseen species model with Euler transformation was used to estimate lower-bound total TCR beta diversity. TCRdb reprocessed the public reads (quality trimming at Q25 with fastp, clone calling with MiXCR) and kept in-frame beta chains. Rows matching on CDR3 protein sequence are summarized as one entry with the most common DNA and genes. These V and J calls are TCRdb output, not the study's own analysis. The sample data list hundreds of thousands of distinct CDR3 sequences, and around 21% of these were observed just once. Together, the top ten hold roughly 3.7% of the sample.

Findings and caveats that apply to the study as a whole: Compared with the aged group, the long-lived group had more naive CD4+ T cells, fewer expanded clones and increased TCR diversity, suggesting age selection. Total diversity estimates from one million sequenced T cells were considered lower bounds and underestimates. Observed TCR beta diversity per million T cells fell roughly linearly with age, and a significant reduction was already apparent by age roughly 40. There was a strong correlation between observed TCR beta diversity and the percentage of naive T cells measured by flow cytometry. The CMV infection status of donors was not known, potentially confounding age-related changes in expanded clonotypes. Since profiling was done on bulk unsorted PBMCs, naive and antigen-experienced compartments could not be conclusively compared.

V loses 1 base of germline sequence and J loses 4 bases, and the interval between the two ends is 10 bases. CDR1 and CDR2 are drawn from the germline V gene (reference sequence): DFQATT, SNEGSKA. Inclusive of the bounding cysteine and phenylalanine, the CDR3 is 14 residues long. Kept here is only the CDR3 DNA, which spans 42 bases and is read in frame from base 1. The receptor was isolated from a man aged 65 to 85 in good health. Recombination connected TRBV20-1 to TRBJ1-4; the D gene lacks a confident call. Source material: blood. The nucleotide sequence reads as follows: TGCAGTGCTAGAGCCAGCCCCGGTAATGAAAAACTGTTTTTT. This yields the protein CSARASPGNEKLFF.